This TCR beta chain comes out of a study of shared T cell receptors in the human thymus. CDR1 is SNHLY and CDR2 is FYNNEI in the germline V gene. Deletions cut 6 bases from V and 4 bases from J, with 9 bases between. The CDR3 is 12 amino acids. TCRdb's copy holds only in-frame clones and misses some; the assay was immunoSEQ multiplex PCR. This repertoire shows some 760,000 clones, 70% to 90% found once; its top ten account for more than 0.01%. The data also belong to a second study, concerning human thymus T cells. That study reports: Thymic samples were excised during corrective heart operations. Highly overlapping thymic repertoires in unrelated individuals were reported by related research.

Sequenced: thymocytes. This receptor was obtained from a girl under two years old with a congenital heart defect. The chain recombines TRBV2 with TRBJ1-1; D is ambiguous. CDR3 in amino acids: CASSQVPTEAFF. CDR3 nucleotide sequence: TGTGCCAGCAGCCAGGTCCCCACTGAAGCTTTCTTT.